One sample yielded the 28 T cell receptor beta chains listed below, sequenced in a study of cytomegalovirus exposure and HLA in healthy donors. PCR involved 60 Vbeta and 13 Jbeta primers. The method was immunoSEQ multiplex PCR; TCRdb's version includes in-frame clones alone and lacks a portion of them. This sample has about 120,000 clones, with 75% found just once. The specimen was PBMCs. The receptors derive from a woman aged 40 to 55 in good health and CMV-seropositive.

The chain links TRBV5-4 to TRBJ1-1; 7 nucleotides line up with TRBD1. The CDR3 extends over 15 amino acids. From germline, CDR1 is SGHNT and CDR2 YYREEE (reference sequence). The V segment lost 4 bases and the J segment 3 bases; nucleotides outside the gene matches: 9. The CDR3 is CASSPQQGLDTEAFF. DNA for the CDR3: TGTGCCAGCAGCCCTCAACAGGGGTTAGACACTGAAGCTTTCTTT. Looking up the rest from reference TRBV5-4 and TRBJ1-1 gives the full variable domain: ETGVTQSPTHLIKTRGQQVTLRCSSQSGHNTVSWYQQALGQGPQFIFQYYREEENGRGNFPPRFSGLQFPNYSSELNVNALELDDSALYLCASSPQQGLDTEAFFGQGTRLTVV.

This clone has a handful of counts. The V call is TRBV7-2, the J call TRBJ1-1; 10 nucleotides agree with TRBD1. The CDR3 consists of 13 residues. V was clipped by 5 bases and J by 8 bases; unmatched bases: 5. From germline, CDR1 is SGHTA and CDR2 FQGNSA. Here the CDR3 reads CASSRQGAAEAFF. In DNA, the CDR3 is TGTGCCAGCAGCCGACAGGGGGCAGCGGAAGCTTTCTTT.

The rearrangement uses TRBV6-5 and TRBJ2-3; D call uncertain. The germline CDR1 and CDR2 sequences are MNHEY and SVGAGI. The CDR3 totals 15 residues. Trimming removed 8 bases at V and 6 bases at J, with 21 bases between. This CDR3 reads CASGLNPSTQDTQYF. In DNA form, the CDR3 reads TGTGCCAGCGGTTTGAATCCTAGTACCCAGGATACGCAGTATTTT.

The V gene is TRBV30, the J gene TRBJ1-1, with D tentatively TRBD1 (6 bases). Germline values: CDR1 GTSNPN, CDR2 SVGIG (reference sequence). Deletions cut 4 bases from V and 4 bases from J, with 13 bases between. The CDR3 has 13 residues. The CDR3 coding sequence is TGTGCCTGGACCCCGGGGGGGCTCACTGAAGCTTTCTTT. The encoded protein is CAWTPGGLTEAFF.

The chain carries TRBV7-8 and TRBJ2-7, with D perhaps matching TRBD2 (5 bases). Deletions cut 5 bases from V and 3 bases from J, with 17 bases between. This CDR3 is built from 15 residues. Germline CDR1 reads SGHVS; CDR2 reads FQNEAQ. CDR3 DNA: TGTGCCAGCAGCCGCCTCTTATTGGGGAGCTACGAGCAGTACTTC. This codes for CASSRLLLGSYEQYF.

Here the CDR3 reads CAVRTGFTGELFF. CDR3 DNA sequence: TGTGCCGTCCGGACAGGCTTCACCGGGGAGCTGTTTTTT. The chain recombines TRBV2 with TRBJ2-2, with 7 bases matching TRBD1. V dropped 11 bases and J dropped 4; count of bases not matched to a gene: 7. CDR1 is SNHLY, CDR2 FYNNEI, per germline. The CDR3 covers 13 residues. The whole variable domain, remainder taken from reference TRBV2 and TRBJ2-2, is EPEVTQTPSHQVTQMGQEVILRCVPISNHLYFYWYRQILGQKVEFLVSFYNNEISEKSEIFDDQFSVERPDGSNFTLKIRSTKLEDSAMYFCAVRTGFTGELFFGEGSRLTVL.

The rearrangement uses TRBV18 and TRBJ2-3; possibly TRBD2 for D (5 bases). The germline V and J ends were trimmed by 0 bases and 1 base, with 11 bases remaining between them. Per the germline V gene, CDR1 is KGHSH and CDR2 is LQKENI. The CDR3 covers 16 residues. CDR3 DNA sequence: TGTGCCAGCTCACCACCGAGGGAAAGGGGCACAGATACGCAGTATTTT. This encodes CASSPPRERGTDTQYF. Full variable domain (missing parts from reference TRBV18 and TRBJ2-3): NAGVMQNPRHLVRRRGQEARLRCSPMKGHSHVYWYRQLPEEGLKFMVYLQKENIIDESGMPKERFSAEFPKEGPSILRIQQVVRGDSAAYFCASSPPRERGTDTQYFGPGTRLTVL.

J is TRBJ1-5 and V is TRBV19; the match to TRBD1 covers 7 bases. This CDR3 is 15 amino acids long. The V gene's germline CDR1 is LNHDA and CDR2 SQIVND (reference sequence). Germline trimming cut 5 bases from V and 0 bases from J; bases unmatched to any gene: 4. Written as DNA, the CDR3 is TGTGCCAGTAGTCGAAGACAGGGTAGCAATCAGCCCCAGCATTTT. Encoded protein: CASSRRQGSNQPQHF.

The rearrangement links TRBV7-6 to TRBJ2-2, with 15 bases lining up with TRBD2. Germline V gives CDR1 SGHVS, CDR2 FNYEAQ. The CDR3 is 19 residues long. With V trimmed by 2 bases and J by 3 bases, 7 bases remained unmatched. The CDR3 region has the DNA TGTGCCAGCAGCTTAAGGACTAGCGGGGGGGCCTGGGACACCGGGGAGCTGTTTTTT. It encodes CASSLRTSGGAWDTGELFF.

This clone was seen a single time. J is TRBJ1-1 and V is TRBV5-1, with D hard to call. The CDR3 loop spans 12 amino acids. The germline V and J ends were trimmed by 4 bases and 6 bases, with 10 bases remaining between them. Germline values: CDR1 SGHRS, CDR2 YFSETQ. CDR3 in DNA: TGCGCCAGCAGCGTGGAATCGTCTGAAGCTTTCTTT. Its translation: CASSVESSEAFF.

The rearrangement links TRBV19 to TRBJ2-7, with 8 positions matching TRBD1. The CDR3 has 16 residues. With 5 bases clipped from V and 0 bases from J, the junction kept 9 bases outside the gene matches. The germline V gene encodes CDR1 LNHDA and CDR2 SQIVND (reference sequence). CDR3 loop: CASSLLPGQGSYEQYF. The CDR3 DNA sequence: TGTGCCAGTAGTTTACTTCCCGGACAGGGCTCCTACGAGCAGTACTTC.

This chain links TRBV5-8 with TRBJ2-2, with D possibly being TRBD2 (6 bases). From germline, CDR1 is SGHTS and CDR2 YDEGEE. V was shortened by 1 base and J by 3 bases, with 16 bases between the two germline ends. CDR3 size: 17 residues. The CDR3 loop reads CASSLPPGRLDTGELFF. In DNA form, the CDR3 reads TGTGCCAGCAGCTTGCCACCAGGGAGGCTTGACACCGGGGAGCTGTTTTTT.

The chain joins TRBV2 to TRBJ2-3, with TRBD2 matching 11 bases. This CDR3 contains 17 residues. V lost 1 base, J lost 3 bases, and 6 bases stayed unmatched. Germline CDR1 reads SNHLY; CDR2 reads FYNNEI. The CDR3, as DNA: TGTGCCAGCAGTGAAGGGGTAGCGGGGGGGCGAACAGATACGCAGTATTTT. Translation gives CASSEGVAGGRTDTQYF.

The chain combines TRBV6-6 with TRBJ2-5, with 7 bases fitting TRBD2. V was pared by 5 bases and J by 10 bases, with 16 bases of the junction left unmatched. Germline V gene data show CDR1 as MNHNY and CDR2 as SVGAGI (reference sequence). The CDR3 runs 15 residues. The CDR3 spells CASSPGLVGGGDQYF. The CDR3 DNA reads TGTGCCAGCAGTCCCGGACTAGTGGGGGGGGGTGACCAGTACTTC.

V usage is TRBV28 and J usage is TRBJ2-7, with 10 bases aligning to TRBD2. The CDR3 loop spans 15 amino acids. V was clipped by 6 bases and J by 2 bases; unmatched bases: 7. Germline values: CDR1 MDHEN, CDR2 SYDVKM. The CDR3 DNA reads TGTGCCAGCAGCGGGACTAGCGATGACCCCTACGAGCAGTACTTC. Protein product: CASSGTSDDPYEQYF.

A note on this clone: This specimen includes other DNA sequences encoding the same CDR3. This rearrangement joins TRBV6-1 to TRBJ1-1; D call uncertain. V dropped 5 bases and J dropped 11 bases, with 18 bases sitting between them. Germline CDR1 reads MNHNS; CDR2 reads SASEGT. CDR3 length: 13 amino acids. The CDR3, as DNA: TGTGCCAGCAGTCAAAGACACGAAGATGAGGCTTTCTTT. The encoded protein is CASSQRHEDEAFF.

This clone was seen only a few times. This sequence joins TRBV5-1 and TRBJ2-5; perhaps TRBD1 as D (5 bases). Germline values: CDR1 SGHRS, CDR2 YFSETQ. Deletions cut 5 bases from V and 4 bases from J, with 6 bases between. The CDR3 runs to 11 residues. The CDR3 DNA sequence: TGCGCCAGCAGTCAGGGAGAGACCCAGTACTTC. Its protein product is CASSQGETQYF.

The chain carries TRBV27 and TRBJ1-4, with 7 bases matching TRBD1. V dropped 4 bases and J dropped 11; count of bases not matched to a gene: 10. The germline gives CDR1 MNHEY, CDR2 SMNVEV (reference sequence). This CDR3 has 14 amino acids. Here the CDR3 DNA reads TGTGCCAGCAGTTGGCAGGGGGGTGGGGATAAACTGTTTTTT. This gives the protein CASSWQGGGDKLFF.

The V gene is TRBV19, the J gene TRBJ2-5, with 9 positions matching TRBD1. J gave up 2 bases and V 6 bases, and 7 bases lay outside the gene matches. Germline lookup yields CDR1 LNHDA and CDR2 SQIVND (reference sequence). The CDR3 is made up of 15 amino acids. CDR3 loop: CASRGAGTGQETQYF. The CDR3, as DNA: TGTGCCAGTAGAGGAGCCGGGACAGGGCAAGAGACCCAGTACTTC.

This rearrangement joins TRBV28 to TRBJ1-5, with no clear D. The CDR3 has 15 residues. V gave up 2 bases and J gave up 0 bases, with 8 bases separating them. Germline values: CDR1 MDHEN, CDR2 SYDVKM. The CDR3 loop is CASSLMADSNQPQHF. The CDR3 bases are TGTGCCAGCAGTTTAATGGCGGATAGCAATCAGCCCCAGCATTTT.

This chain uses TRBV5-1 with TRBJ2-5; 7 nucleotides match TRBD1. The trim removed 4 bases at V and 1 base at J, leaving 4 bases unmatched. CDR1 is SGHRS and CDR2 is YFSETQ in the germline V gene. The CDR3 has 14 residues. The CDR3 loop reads CASSMGQSQETQYF. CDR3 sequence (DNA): TGCGCCAGCAGCATGGGACAGTCCCAAGAGACCCAGTACTTC.

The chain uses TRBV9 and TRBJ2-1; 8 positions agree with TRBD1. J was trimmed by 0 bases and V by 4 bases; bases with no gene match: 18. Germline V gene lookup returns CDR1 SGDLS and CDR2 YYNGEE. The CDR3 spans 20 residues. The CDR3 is CASSPIVPGQERTSYNEQFF. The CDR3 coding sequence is TGTGCCAGCAGCCCAATAGTTCCGGGACAGGAAAGGACCTCCTACAATGAGCAGTTCTTC.

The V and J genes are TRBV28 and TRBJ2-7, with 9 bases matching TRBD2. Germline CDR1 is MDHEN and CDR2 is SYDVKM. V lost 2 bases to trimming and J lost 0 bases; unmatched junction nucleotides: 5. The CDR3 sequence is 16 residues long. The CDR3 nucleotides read TGTGCCAGCAGTTTAACTAGCGGGTTCTCCTCCTACGAGCAGTACTTC. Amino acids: CASSLTSGFSSYEQYF.

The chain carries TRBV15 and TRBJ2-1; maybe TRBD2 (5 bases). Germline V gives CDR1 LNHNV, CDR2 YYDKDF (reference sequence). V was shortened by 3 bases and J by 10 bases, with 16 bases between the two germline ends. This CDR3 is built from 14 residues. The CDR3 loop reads CATSRRASLSEQFF. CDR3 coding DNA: TGTGCCACCAGCAGGAGGGCTAGCCTCAGCGAGCAGTTCTTC.

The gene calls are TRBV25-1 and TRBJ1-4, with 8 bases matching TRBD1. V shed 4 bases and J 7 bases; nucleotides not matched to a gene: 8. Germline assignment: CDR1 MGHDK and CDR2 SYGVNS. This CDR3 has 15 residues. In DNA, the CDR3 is TGTGCCAGCAGTGGAGTGACAGGGGCGGGTGAAAAACTGTTTTTT. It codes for CASSGVTGAGEKLFF.

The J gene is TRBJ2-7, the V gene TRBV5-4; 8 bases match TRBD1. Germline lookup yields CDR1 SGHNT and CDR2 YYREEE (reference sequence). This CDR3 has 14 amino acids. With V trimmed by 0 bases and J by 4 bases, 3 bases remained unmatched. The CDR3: CASSLEDREYEQYF. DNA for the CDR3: TGTGCCAGCAGCTTGGAGGACAGGGAATACGAGCAGTACTTC.

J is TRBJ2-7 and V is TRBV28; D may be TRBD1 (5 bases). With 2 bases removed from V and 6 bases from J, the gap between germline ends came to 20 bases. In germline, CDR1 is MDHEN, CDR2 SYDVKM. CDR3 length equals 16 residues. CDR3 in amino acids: CASSLTRPLGVGEQYF. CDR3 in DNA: TGTGCCAGCAGTTTAACTCGGCCGTTAGGGGTTGGCGAGCAGTACTTC.

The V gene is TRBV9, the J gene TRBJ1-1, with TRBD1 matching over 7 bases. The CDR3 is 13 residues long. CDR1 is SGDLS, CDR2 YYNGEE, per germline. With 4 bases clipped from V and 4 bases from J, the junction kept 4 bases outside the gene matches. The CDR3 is CASSPQGGTEAFF. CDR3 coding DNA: TGTGCCAGCAGCCCGCAGGGGGGCACTGAAGCTTTCTTT.